This T cell receptor (beta chain) comes out of a study of blood T cells in healthy people across ages. Study findings and constraints: Since the PBMCs were unsorted, naive and antigen-experienced cells could not be conclusively compared. With naive T cell percentage, TCR beta diversity showed a strong correlation.

This clonotype was detected a few times. Its antigen is unknown. At one end, the junction sequence differs from germline, possibly due to a read error. From germline, CDR1 is SEHNR and CDR2 FQNEAQ (reference sequence). The CDR3 runs 18 residues. Each individual donor underwent a draw of roughly 10 milliliters of peripheral blood. Together with a sample-barcoded 5' primer, a J-beta primer mix was included in a second PCR lasting about 6 to 11 cycles. A 12-random-nucleotide template-switch adaptor tagged each cDNA molecule. TCRdb analysed the 5' RACE reads with MiXCR anew, one entry per CDR3 protein. This sample carries 1.5 million to 2 million distinct CDR3 sequences, about 50% of them seen once, and the ten largest clones take approximately 2.1%.

The origin of this receptor is a woman in her forties in good health. The chain is built from TRBV7-9 and TRBJ2-3, with TRBD2 identical over 11 bases. Source material: blood. CDR3 DNA sequence: TGTACCAGCAGCTCTTACCTGACTAGCGGGGACCGTGCAGATACGCAGTATTTT. Protein: CTSSSYLTSGDRADTQYF.